This T cell receptor (beta chain) was profiled in a study of neurological immune-mediated disorders (dated 2019 in TCRdb). In terms of the full investigation: Peripheral blood TCR-beta repertoires from HTLV-I-associated myelopathy (HAM/TSP) patients, multiple sclerosis patients and healthy controls were compared by UMI-based sequencing. The roughly 110 TCR-beta libraries covered PBMC samples along with longitudinal samples, technical triplicates, and paired sorted CD4+ and CD8+ T-cell subsets. Of the 68 subjects in the cohort, about 14 were HAM/TSP patients, about 34 were multiple sclerosis patients, and about 20 were healthy controls. Findings and caveats that apply to the study as a whole: TCR clonal expansion was highest in HAM/TSP patients and lowest in MS patients, with MS patients falling below even healthy controls. Across subjects, expanded clones never shared an identical CDR3 amino acid sequence, which suggests that the TCR-beta repertoires in every group were private.

cDNA was synthesized by template-switch 5'RACE using a primer with a 10-nucleotide random unique molecular identifier that tagged each TCR transcript. Over 170 million TCR-beta sequences, covering 15-18 subjects, were produced in each sequencing run. The RNeasy kit was used for extraction of total RNA. The KAPA Real-time Library Amplification kit was used to amplify TCR-beta VDJ regions with primers targeting the TCR constant region and the 5'RACE anchor. A first PCR added sample indexes and Illumina adaptors, and a second PCR then raised library yield. After purification with Ampure beads, the TCR product of roughly 650 bp was size-selected on a 2% E-gel SizeSelection system. Library quality was checked on a Bioanalyzer, concentration was measured with Qubit, and libraries were quantified with the Kapa Library Quantification kit before pooling. An Illumina HiSeq 2500 sequenced the libraries paired-end 2 x 150 bp. To increase sequence diversity, roughly 24-32% phiX was spiked into each library pool. The published analysis was carried out like this. Quality-filtered reads were processed with the UMI-based MiGEC pipeline, which removed over 75% of raw TCR sequences during error correction. IMGT germline references were used for alignment of VDJ genes, and clonotypes were defined by a unique CDR3 amino acid sequence together with V-J genes. Clonal expansion, Shannon diversity and CDR3 relatedness (CalcPairwiseDistances, ClusterSamples) were evaluated with VDJtools, and phylogenetic trees were built with CLCbio workbench. Clones with at least 8 unique UMIs were defined as expanded, with this threshold being based on coefficient-of-variation modelling across technical triplicates. The public reads were run again by TCRdb, first through fastp at Q25 and then through MiXCR, and only productive beta chains were kept. Rows matching on CDR3 protein sequence are summarized as one entry with the most common DNA and genes. It is TCRdb's table, rather than the study itself, that gives the V and J calls and clone size. For this sample the table gives more than 15,000 distinct CDR3 sequences, of which 12% to 15% were detected only once. Of the sample, 7.8% falls within the top ten clones.

The germline ends are 10 bases apart after V is trimmed by 4 bases and J by 0 bases. According to the germline V gene (reference sequence), CDR1 reads MNHNY and CDR2 reads SVGAGI. There are 16 amino acids in the CDR3, from cysteine to phenylalanine inclusive. Only the CDR3 DNA stays, 48 bases, in frame from base 1. Sorted-subset TCR libraries were prepared from over 850,000 sorted CD4+ or CD8+ T cells. Peripheral blood was subjected to Ficoll-Hypaque density gradient centrifugation to isolate PBMCs, which were then cryopreserved in liquid nitrogen. The study also sequenced paired sorted CD4+ and CD8+ subsets from healthy controls, HAM/TSP patients and MS patients. This clonotype was observed many times. Its antigen is not yet known. No base quality values were provided; no much bigger clone lies one nucleotide off.

The sequencing input was CD4+ T cells from blood. The rearrangement combines TRBV6-6 with TRBJ2-6; no D gene can be assigned with confidence. The receptor was derived from a woman aged 55 to 70 with HTLV-1-associated myelopathy (HAM/TSP). The CDR3 here reads CASSLAGDSGANVLTF. The DNA reads TGTGCCAGCAGTTTGGCAGGAGACTCTGGGGCCAACGTCCTGACTTTC.